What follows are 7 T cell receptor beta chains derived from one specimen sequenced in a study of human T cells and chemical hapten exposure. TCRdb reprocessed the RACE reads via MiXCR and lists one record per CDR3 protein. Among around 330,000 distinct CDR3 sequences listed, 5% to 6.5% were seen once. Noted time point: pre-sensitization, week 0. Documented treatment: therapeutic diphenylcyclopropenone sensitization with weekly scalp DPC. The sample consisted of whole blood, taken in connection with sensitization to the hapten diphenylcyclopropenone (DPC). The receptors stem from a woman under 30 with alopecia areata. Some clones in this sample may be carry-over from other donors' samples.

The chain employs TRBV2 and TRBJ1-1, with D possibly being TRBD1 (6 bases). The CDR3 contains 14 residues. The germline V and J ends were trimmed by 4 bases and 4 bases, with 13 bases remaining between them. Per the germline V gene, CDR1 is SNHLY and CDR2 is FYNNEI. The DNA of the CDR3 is TGTGCCAGCAGTGGACAACAGGGACTCACTGAAGCTTTCTTT. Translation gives CASSGQQGLTEAFF.

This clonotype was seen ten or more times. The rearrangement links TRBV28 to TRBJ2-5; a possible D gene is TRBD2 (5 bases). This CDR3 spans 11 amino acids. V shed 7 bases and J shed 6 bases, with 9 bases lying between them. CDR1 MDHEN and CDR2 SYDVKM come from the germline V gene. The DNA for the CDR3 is TGTGCCAGCACATACGGGAAGACCCAGTACTTC. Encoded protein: CASTYGKTQYF.

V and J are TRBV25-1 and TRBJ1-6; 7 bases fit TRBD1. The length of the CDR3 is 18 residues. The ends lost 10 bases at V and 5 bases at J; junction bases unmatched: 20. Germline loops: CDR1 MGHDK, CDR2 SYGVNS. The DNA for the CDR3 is TGTGCCACCAAGGGGGCTTCTTATGGACAGGCGCATAATTCACCCCTCCACTTT. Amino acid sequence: CATKGASYGQAHNSPLHF. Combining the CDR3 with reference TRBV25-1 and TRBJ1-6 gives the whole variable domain EADIYQTPRYLVIGTGKKITLECSQTMGHDKMYWYQQDPGMELHLIHYSYGVNSTEKGDLSSESTVSRIRTEHFPLTLESARPSHTSQYLCATKGASYGQAHNSPLHFGNGTRLTVT.

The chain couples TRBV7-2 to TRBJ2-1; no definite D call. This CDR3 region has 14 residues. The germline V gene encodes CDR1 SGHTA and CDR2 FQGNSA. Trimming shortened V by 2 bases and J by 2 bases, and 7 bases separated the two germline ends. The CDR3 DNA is TGTGCCAGCAGCTTATTGGGTCCCTACAATGAGCAGTTCTTC. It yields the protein CASSLLGPYNEQFF.

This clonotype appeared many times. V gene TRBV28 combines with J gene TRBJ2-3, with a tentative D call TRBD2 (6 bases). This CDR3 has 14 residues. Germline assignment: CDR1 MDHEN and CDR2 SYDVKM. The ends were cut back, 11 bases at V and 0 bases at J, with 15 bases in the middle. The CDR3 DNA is TGTGCCGTAGCGGATAGTGCTAGCACAGATACGCAGTATTTT. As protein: CAVADSASTDTQYF.

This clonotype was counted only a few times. CDR3 sequence (DNA): TGTGCCACCAGTGGGGGACAGGGCAATCAGCCCCAGCATTTT. The encoded protein is CATSGGQGNQPQHF. The chain uses TRBV24-1 and TRBJ1-5, with 8 bases aligning to TRBD1. The CDR3 is 14 residues long. The germline V gene encodes CDR1 KGHDR and CDR2 SFDVKD. V shed 5 bases and J 2 bases; nucleotides not matched to a gene: 1.

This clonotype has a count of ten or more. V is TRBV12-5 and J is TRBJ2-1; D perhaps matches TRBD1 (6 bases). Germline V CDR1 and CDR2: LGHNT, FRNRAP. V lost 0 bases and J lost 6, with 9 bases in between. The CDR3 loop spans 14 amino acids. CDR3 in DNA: TGTGCTAGTGGTTTGGTAGCAGGGGCCAATGAGCAGTTCTTC. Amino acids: CASGLVAGANEQFF.